One TCR beta chain is described in this entry. These data originate in a study of shared clonotypes between healthy human individuals. Measured with immunoSEQ multiplex PCR; TCRdb has only the in-frame clones, and not every one. The repertoire has fewer than 400,000 clones, about 74% of them found once; the top ten carry 10%. This CDR3 is 16 amino acids long. Germline values: CDR1 MDHEN, CDR2 SYDVKM. Trimming removed 9 bases from V and 0 bases from J; junction bases left unmatched: 10. The rearrangement joins TRBV28 to TRBJ1-2; 10 positions agree with TRBD1. This sequence was found in a man aged 25 to 40 in good health. The source material was memory CD4+ T cells sorted from blood. The subset was: CD45RA-negative fraction. CDR3 residues: CASRAWGTGANYGYTF. Written as DNA, the CDR3 is TGTGCCAGTAGGGCCTGGGGGACAGGGGCTAACTATGGCTACACCTTC.